This T cell receptor (beta chain) came from a study of beta chain features in type 1 diabetes. Germline lookup yields CDR1 ENHRY and CDR2 SYGVKD. This CDR3 spans 14 amino acids. V lost 6 bases, J lost 6 bases, and 8 bases stayed unmatched. Expressed TCRB transcripts were sequenced, since all the RNA that had been isolated was reverse transcribed. TCRdb's table, derived via immunoSEQ multiplex PCR, lists solely in-frame clones and lacks some. The sample holds 330,000 or so clones, around 20% seen once. In its sample, this clone was seen a few times. The clonotype comes from a woman under 30 in good health. The material sequenced was naive CD4+ T cells from blood. This sequence joins TRBV10-3 and TRBJ2-7, with 10 nucleotides matching TRBD2. The CDR3 nucleotides are TGTGCCATCAGCGCCCTAGCGGGAGCCCGCGAGCAGTACTTC. It is translated as CAISALAGAREQYF.